A single sample gave rise to the 16 T cell receptor beta chains below, sequenced in a study of blood T cell repertoires in COVID-19. The data were produced by immunoSEQ multiplex PCR, yet TCRdb's version contains in-frame clones alone and is incomplete. The sample contains about 100,000 clones, less than 85% of which appear only once. Sequencing used peripheral blood. Every receptor here comes from an elderly woman with active or convalescent COVID-19.

J is TRBJ2-7 and V is TRBV6-6; 10 bases are shared with TRBD1. Looked up from germline, CDR1 is MNHNY and CDR2 is SVGAGI (reference sequence). The V gene end was trimmed by 5 bases and the J gene end by 6 bases; junction bases not matched to a gene: 4. CDR3 length: 13 amino acids. The CDR3: CASSPDRGGEQYF. As DNA, the CDR3 is TGTGCCAGCAGTCCGGACAGGGGGGGCGAGCAGTACTTC.

The rearrangement uses TRBV29-1 and TRBJ2-1, with TRBD2 identical over 9 bases. The junction had 12 bases not matched to a gene; V was cut back by 7 bases and J by 8 bases. The CDR3 is 14 amino acids. Germline values: CDR1 SQVTM, CDR2 ANQGSEA. The CDR3 nucleotides are TGCAGCGGGAGAGGGGGACTAGCAGTTGATGAGCAGTTCTTC. This gives the protein CSGRGGLAVDEQFF.

The V gene is TRBV7-9, the J gene TRBJ2-3; TRBD1 matches 7 bases. The germline V gene encodes CDR1 SEHNR and CDR2 FQNEAQ (reference sequence). The CDR3 covers 15 residues. V was pared by 1 base and J by 4 bases, with 5 bases of the junction left unmatched. The chain's CDR3 is CASSLEGAGADTQYF. In DNA, the CDR3 is TGTGCCAGCAGCTTAGAGGGGGCCGGAGCAGATACGCAGTATTTT.

This rearrangement joins TRBV19 to TRBJ2-7; unclear D gene. CDR3 length: 13 amino acids. Trimming took off 4 bases at V and 7 bases at J, with 14 bases between the two ends. CDR1 LNHDA and CDR2 SQIVND come from the germline V gene (reference sequence). The chain's CDR3 is CASSTPPLREQYF. Written as DNA, the CDR3 is TGTGCCAGTAGTACCCCACCTCTCCGGGAGCAGTACTTC.

This clone was picked up one time. The chain is built from TRBV9 and TRBJ1-1; 8 positions agree with TRBD1. The CDR3 loop spans 13 amino acids. Germline V gene data show CDR1 as SGDLS and CDR2 as YYNGEE. Trimming cost V 3 bases and J 10 bases; bases outside gene matches: 8. CDR3 DNA sequence: TGTGCCAGCAGCGGGCCGACAGGGGCGATAGCTTTCTTT. Protein sequence: CASSGPTGAIAFF.

V is TRBV2 and J is TRBJ1-2; 7 nucleotides align to TRBD1. Trimming cost V 3 bases and J 3 bases; bases outside gene matches: 7. Germline-derived CDR1 and CDR2 are SNHLY and FYNNEI. The CDR3 is 15 residues long. Here the CDR3 DNA reads TGTGCCAGCAGTGATCGACAGGGAAGTTACTATGGCTACACCTTC. The encoded protein is CASSDRQGSYYGYTF.

The gene calls are TRBV2 and TRBJ2-5, with D perhaps TRBD1 (7 bases). Trimming took off 6 bases at V and 0 bases at J, with 20 bases between the two ends. This CDR3 is built from 17 residues. CDR1 and CDR2 (germline): SNHLY, FYNNEI. The CDR3, as DNA: TGTGCCAGCAGGATGGGGGGACAGTTTCTGTACCAAGAGACCCAGTACTTC. Amino acids: CASRMGGQFLYQETQYF.

This clone was seen a few times. The chain employs TRBV7-8 and TRBJ2-2, with TRBD2 matching 7 bases. CDR1 and CDR2 from the germline V gene are SGHVS and FQNEAQ. V lost 7 bases, J lost 1 base, and 12 bases stayed unmatched. CDR3 length: 17 residues. CDR3 region: CASTPTRGGGNTGELFF. Written as DNA, the CDR3 is TGTGCCAGCACCCCGACTCGGGGCGGGGGGAACACCGGGGAGCTGTTTTTT. Full variable domain (remainder filled in from reference TRBV7-8 and TRBJ2-2): GAGVSQSPRYKVAKRGQDVALRCDPISGHVSLFWYQQALGQGPEFLTYFQNEAQLDKSGLPSDRFFAERPEGSVSTLKIQRTQQEDSAVYLCASTPTRGGGNTGELFFGEGSRLTVL.

This clone was counted once. The chain joins TRBV5-4 to TRBJ2-1; 7 bases are shared with TRBD2. Germline V CDR1 and CDR2: SGHNT, YYREEE (reference sequence). Trimming removed 6 bases from V and 2 bases from J; junction bases left unmatched: 14. CDR3 length: 17 residues. The CDR3, as DNA: TGTGCCAGCAACTTATTAGGGGTAGCGGGCCCCTACAATGAGCAGTTCTTC. Translating it yields CASNLLGVAGPYNEQFF.

The chain combines TRBV2 with TRBJ2-1; D is possibly TRBD2 (6 bases). Looked up from germline, CDR1 is SNHLY and CDR2 is FYNNEI. The CDR3 length is 14 residues. Deletions cut 4 bases from V and 10 bases from J, with 17 bases between. The CDR3 coding sequence is TGTGCCAGCAGTGCGCTGATCCGGGACTCCGAGCAGTTCTTC. Amino acid sequence: CASSALIRDSEQFF.

The DNA of the CDR3 is TGCGCCAGCAGCCGACTAGCGGGGGGCAATGAGCAGTTCTTC. As protein: CASSRLAGGNEQFF. V is TRBV10-2 and J is TRBJ2-1, with 13 positions matching TRBD2. The CDR3 contains 14 residues. Looked up from germline, CDR1 is WSHSY and CDR2 is SAAADI. V lost 6 bases to trimming and J lost 6 bases; unmatched junction nucleotides: 2.

The chain links TRBV15 to TRBJ2-7; TRBD2 matches at 13 bases. CDR3 size: 13 residues. The germline V gene has CDR1 LNHNV and CDR2 YYDKDF (reference sequence). The trim removed 9 bases at V and 4 bases at J, leaving 3 bases unmatched. The CDR3 DNA reads TGTGCCACTCGGACTAGCGGGAGATACGAGCAGTACTTC. Its translation: CATRTSGRYEQYF.

This chain uses TRBV5-5 with TRBJ1-6; D possibly corresponds to TRBD1 (6 bases). From germline, CDR1 is SGHKS and CDR2 YYEKEE (reference sequence). The CDR3 covers 17 residues. V lost 5 bases and J 0 bases, leaving 15 bases between the germline ends. The CDR3 nucleotides read TGTGCCAGCAGATCCCTTGGACAGTACTCCTATAATTCACCCCTCCACTTT. Amino acids: CASRSLGQYSYNSPLHF.

The chain carries TRBV9 and TRBJ2-3, with D tentatively TRBD1 (6 bases). Germline values: CDR1 SGDLS, CDR2 YYNGEE. V lost 2 bases and J 1 base, leaving 11 bases between the germline ends. The CDR3 contains 15 residues. CDR3 residues: CASSVQGSGTDTQYF. The CDR3 bases are TGTGCCAGCAGCGTCCAGGGGAGCGGCACAGATACGCAGTATTTT.

Points on this clone: Compared with germline, one end of the junction differs, possibly owing to a read error. The rearrangement joins TRBV5-1 to TRBJ1-6, with D perhaps TRBD1 (6 bases). The CDR3 has 14 residues. Germline V CDR1 and CDR2: SGHRS, YFSETQ. The CDR3 here is CASSLDGQNSPLHF. DNA for the CDR3: TGTGCCAGCAGCTTGGACGGACAGAATTCACCCCTCCACTTT.

The V and J genes are TRBV19 and TRBJ1-5; D is uncertain. V was pared by 7 bases and J by 3 bases, with 10 bases between. Germline V gene lookup returns CDR1 LNHDA and CDR2 SQIVND (reference sequence). This CDR3 is built from 13 residues. The CDR3 here is CASTPVLNQPQHF. For the CDR3, the DNA is TGTGCCAGTACCCCGGTCCTCAATCAGCCCCAGCATTTT.